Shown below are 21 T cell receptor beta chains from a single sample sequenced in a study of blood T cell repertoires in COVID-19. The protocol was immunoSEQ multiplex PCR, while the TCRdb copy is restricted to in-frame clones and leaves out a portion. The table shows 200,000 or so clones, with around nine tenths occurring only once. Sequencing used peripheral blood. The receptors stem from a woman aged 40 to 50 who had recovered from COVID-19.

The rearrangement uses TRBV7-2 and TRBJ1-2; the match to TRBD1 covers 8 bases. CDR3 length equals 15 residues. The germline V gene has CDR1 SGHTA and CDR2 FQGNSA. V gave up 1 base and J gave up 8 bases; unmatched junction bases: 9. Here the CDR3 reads CASSLGQNRGYGYTF. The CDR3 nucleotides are TGTGCCAGCAGCTTAGGCCAAAACAGGGGGTACGGCTACACCTTC. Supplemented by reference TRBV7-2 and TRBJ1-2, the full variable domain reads GAGVSQSPSNKVTEKGKDVELRCDPISGHTALYWYRQSLGQGLEFLIYFQGNSAPDKSGLPSDRFSAERTGGSVSTLTIQRTQQEDSAVYLCASSLGQNRGYGYTFGSGTRLTVV.

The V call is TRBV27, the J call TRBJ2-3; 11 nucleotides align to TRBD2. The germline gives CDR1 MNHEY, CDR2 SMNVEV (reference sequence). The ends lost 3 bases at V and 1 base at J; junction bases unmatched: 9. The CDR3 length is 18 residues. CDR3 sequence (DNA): TGTGCCAGCAGTTTCGGAACGACTAGCGGGGCAGGCACAGATACGCAGTATTTT. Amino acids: CASSFGTTSGAGTDTQYF.

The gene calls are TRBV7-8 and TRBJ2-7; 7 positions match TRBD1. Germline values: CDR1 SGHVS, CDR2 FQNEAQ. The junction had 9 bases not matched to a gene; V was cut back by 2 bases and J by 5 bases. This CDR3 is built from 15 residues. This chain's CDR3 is CASSLTLDRLDEQYF. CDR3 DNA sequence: TGTGCCAGCAGCTTAACCCTGGACAGGTTGGACGAGCAGTACTTC.

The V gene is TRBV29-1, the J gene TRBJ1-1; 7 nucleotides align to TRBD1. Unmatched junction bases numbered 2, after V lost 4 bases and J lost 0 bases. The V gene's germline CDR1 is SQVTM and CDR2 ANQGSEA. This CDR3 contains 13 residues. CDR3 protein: CSVVDRVNTEAFF. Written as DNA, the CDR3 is TGCAGCGTTGTCGACAGGGTGAACACTGAAGCTTTCTTT.

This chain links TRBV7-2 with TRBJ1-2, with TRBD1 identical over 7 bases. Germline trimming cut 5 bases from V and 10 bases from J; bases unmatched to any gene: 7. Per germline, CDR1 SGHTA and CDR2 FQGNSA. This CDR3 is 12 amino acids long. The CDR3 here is CASSPRQGVYTF. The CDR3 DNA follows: TGTGCCAGCAGCCCAAGACAGGGCGTCTACACCTTC.

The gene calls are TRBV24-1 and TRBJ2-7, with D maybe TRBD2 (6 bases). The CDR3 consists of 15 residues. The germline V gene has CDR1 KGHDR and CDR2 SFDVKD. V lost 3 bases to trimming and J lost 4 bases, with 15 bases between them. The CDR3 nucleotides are TGTGCCACCAGTGATGGGGGACTCAACACTTACGAGCAGTACTTC. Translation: CATSDGGLNTYEQYF.

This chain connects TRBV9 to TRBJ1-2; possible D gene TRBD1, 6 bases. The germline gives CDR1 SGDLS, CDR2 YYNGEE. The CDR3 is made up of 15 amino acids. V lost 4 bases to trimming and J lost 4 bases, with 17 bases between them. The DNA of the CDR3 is TGTGCCAGCAGCCCAGGGGACACTTATTCCTATGGCTACACCTTC. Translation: CASSPGDTYSYGYTF. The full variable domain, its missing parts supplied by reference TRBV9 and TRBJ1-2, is DSGVTQTPKHLITATGQRVTLRCSPRSGDLSVYWYQQSLDQGLQFLIQYYNGEERAKGNILERFSAQQFPDLHSELNLSSLELGDSALYFCASSPGDTYSYGYTFGSGTRLTVV.

The CDR3 region is CASSLSGTGLQNEKLFF. The CDR3 DNA is TGTGCCAGCAGCTTGTCCGGGACAGGGTTGCAGAATGAAAAACTGTTTTTT. The chain recombines TRBV7-9 with TRBJ1-4, with TRBD1 matching 9 bases. The V gene's germline CDR1 is SEHNR and CDR2 FQNEAQ (reference sequence). The CDR3 has 17 residues. The ends lost 3 bases at V and 5 bases at J; junction bases unmatched: 10.

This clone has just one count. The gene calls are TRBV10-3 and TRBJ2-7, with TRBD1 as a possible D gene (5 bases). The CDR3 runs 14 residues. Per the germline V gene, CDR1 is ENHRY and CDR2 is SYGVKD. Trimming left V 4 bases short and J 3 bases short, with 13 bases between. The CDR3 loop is CAISGQSLNYEQYF. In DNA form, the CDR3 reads TGTGCCATCAGTGGACAGAGTCTTAACTACGAGCAGTACTTC.

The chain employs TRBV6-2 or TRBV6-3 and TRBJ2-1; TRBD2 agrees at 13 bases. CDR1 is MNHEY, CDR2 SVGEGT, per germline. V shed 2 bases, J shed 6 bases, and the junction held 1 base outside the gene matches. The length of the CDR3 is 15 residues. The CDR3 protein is CASSYGTSGTNEQFF. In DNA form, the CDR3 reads TGTGCCAGCAGTTACGGGACTAGCGGGACCAATGAGCAGTTCTTC.

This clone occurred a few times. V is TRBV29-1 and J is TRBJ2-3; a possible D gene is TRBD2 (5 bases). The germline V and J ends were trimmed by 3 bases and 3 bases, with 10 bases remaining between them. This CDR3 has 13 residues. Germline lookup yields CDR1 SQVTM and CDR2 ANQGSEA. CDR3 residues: CSVDRESTDTQYF. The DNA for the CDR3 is TGCAGCGTTGATCGGGAAAGTACAGATACGCAGTATTTT.

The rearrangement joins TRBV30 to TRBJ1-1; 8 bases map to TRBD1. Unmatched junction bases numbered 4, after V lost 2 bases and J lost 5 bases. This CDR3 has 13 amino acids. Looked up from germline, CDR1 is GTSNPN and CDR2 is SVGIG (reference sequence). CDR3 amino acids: CAWSWQGATEAFF. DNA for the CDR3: TGTGCCTGGAGTTGGCAGGGGGCAACTGAAGCTTTCTTT.

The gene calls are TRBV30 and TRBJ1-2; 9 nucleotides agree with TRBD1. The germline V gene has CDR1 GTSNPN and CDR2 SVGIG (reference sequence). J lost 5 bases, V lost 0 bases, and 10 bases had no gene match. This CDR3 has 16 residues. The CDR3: CAWSVQVTGGSYGYTF. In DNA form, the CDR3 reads TGTGCCTGGAGTGTACAGGTGACAGGGGGAAGTTATGGCTACACCTTC. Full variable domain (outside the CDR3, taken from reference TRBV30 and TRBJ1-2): SQTIHQWPATLVQPVGSPLSLECTVEGTSNPNLYWYRQAAGRGLQLLFYSVGIGQISSEVPQNLSASRPQDRQFILSSKKLLLSDSGFYLCAWSVQVTGGSYGYTFGSGTRLTVV.

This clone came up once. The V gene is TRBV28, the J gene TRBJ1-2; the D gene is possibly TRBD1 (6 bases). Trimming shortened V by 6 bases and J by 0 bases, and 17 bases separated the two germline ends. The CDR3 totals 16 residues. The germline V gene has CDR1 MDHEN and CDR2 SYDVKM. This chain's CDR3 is CASRTSQGTPNYGYTF. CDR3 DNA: TGTGCCAGCAGAACGTCACAGGGAACCCCTAACTATGGCTACACCTTC.

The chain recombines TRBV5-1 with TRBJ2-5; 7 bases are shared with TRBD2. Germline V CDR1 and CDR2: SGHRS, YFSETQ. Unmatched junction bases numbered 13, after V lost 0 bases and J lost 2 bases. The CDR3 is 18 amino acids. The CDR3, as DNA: TGCGCCAGCAGCTTGGTCCCTAGCGGACCCATCGGGCAAGAGACCCAGTACTTC. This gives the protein CASSLVPSGPIGQETQYF. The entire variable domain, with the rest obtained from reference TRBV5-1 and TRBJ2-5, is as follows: KAGVTQTPRYLIKTRGQQVTLSCSPISGHRSVSWYQQTPGQGLQFLFEYFSETQRNKGNFPGRFSGRQFSNSRSEMNVSTLELGDSALYLCASSLVPSGPIGQETQYFGPGTRLLVL.

The DNA for the CDR3 is TGTGCCAGCAGCCACGGGACACAGAATGAAAAACTGTTTTTT. Its translation is CASSHGTQNEKLFF. V gene TRBV28 combines with J gene TRBJ1-4, with D maybe TRBD1 (6 bases). V lost 6 bases and J lost 5, with 13 bases in between. Germline CDR1 MDHEN, CDR2 SYDVKM. The CDR3 loop spans 14 amino acids.

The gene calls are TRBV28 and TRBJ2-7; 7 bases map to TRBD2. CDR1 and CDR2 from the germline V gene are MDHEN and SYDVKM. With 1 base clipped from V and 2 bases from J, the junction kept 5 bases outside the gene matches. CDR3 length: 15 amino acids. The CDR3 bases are TGTGCCAGCAGTTTATATGGCGGGAGTGCCTACGAGCAGTACTTC. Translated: CASSLYGGSAYEQYF.

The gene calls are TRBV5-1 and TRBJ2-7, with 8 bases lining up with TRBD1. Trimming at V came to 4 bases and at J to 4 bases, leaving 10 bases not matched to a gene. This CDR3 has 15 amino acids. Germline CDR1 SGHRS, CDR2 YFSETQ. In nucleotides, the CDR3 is TGCGCCAGCAGCCCAGGACAGGGATCGAGGTACGAGCAGTACTTC. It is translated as CASSPGQGSRYEQYF.

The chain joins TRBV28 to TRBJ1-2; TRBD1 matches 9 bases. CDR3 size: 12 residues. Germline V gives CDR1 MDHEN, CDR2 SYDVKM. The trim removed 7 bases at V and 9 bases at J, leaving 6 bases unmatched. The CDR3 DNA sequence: TGTGCCAGCACCTTACAGGGGGCGAGCTACACCTTC. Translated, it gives CASTLQGASYTF.

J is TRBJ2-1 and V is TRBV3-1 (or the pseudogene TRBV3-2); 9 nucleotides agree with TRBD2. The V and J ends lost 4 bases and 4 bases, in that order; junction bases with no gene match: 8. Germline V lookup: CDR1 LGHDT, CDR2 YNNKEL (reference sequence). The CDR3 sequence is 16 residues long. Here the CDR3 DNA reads TGTGCCAGCAGCCGAAGGTCTAGCGGGGTGTACAATGAGCAGTTCTTC. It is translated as CASSRRSSGVYNEQFF.

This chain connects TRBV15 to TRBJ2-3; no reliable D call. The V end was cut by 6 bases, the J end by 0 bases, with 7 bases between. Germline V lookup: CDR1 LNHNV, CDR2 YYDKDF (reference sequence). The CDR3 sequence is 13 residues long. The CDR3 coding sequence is TGTGCCACCAGACGTACTAGCACAGATACGCAGTATTTT. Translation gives CATRRTSTDTQYF.